A selection of T cell receptor beta chains follows, all from one sample in a study of tumor-infiltrating lymphocytes in primary liver carcinoma. Via MiXCR, TCRdb re-called the multiplex PCR reads, giving one row per CDR3 protein. The sample has 45,000 or so distinct CDR3 sequences, 75% seen once. Sequencing used tumor-adjacent normal liver tissue. The receptors were gathered from a woman in her twenties or thirties with primary liver carcinoma and hepatitis B virus infection. Both conserved end residues are part of each CDR3. A D gene is named only where the DNA matches it firmly. Expanded clones get a size class; other rows say once, few or many, or leave the size out.

D: NA; J: TRBJ2-1; V: TRBV5-5; length: 11; size: NA; CDR3: CARSLWSEQFF; DNA: TGTGCCAGAAGCTTGTGGAGTGAGCAGTTCTTC
D: TRBD1; J: TRBJ1-1; V: TRBV28; length: 13; size: many; CDR3: CASRRTGAPGAFF; DNA: TGTGCCAGCAGGCGGACAGGGGCCCCCGGTGCTTTCTTT
D: TRBD2; J: TRBJ2-1; V: TRBV4-1; length: 20; size: NA; CDR3: CASSQAPGTSVRAPFNEQFF; DNA: TGCGCCAGCAGCCAAGCCCCCGGGACTAGCGTTAGGGCCCCGTTTAATGAGCAGTTCTTC
D: NA; J: TRBJ2-2; V: TRBV12-5; length: 12; size: NA; CDR3: CASTFDTGELFF; DNA: TGTGCTAGTACCTTTGACACGGGGGAGCTGTTTTTT
D: TRBD2; J: TRBJ2-7; V: TRBV4-2; length: 17; size: few; CDR3: CAISQEGIAGDPYEQYF; DNA: TGTGCCATCAGCCAAGAAGGAATCGCGGGGGATCCCTACGAGCAGTACTTC
D: NA; J: TRBJ2-2; V: TRBV7-8; length: 15; size: NA; CDR3: CASSLLGLGSGGLFF; DNA: TGTGCCAGCAGCTTGCTAGGGCTGGGCTCCGGGGGGCTGTTTTTT
D: NA; J: TRBJ2-1; V: TRBV12-3/TRBV12-4; length: 14; size: NA; CDR3: CASNSLQGGNEQFF; DNA: TGTGCCAGTAATTCACTCCAGGGAGGCAATGAGCAGTTCTTC
D: NA; J: TRBJ2-1; V: TRBV7-3; length: 17; size: NA; CDR3: CASSLNVWAGIGNEQFF; DNA: TGTGCCAGCAGCTTAAACGTATGGGCGGGAATAGGCAATGAGCAGTTCTTC
D: NA; J: TRBJ2-1; V: TRBV11-2; length: 13; size: NA; CDR3: CASSLTVRNEQLF; DNA: TGTGCCAGCAGCTTAACGGTTAGGAATGAGCAGCTCTTC
D: NA; J: TRBJ2-1; V: TRBV28; length: 17; size: once; CDR3: CTSSSPLGTGSYNEQFF; DNA: TGTACCAGTAGTTCACCGTTGGGGACCGGCTCCTACAATGAGCAGTTCTTC